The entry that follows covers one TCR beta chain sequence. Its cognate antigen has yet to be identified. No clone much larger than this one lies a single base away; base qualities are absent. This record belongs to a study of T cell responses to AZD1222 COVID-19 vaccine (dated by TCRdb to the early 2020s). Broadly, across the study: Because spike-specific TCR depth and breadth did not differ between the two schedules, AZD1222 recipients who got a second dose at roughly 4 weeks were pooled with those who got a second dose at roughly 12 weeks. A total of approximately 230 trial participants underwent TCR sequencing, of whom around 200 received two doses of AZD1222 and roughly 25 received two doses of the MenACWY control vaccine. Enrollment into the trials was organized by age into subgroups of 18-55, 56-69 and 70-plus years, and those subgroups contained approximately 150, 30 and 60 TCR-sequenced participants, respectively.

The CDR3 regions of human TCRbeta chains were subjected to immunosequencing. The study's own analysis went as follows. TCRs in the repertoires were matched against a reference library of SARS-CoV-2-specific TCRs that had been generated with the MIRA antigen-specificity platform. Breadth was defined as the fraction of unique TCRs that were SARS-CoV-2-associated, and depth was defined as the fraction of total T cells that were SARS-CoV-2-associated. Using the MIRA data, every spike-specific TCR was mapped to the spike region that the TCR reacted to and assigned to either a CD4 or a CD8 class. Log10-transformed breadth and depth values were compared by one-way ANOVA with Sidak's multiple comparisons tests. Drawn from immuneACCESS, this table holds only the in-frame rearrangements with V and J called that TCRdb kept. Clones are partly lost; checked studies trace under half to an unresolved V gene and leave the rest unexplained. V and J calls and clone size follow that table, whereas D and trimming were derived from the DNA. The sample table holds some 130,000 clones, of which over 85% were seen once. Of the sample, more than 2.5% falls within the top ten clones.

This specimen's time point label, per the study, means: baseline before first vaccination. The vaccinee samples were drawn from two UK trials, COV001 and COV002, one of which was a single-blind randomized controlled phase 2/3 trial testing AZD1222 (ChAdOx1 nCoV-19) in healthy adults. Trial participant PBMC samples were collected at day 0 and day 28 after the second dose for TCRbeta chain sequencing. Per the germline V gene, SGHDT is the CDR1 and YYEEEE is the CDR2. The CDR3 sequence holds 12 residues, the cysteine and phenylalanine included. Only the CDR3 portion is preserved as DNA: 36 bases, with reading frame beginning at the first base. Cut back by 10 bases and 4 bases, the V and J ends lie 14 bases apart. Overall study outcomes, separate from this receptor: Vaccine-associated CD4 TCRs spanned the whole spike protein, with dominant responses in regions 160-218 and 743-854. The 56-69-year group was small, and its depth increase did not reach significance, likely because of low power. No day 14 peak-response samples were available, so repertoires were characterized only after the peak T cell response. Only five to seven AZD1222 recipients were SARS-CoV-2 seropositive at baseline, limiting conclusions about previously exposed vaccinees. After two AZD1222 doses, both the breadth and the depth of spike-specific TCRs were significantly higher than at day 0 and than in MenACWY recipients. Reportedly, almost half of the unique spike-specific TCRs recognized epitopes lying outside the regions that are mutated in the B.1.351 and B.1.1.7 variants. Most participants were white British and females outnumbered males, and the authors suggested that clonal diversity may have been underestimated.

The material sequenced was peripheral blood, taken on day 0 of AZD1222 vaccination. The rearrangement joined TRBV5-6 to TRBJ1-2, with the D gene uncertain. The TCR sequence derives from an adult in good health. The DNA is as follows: TGTGCCCAGCTGAGGCACTTCTATGGCTACACCTTC. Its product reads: CAQLRHFYGYTF.